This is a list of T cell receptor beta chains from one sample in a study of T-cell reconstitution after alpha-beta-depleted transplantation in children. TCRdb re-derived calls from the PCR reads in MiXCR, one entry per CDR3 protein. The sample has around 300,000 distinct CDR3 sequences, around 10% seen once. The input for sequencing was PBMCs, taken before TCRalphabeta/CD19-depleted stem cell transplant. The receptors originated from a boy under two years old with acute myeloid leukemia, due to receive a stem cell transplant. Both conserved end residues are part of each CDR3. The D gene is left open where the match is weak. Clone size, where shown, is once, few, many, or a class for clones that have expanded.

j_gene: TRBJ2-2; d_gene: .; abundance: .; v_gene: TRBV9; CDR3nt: TGTGCCAGCAGCGTAGGCACAGAGGCCGGGGAGCTGTTTTTT; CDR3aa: CASSVGTEAGELFF
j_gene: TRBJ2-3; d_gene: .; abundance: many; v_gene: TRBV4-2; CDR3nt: TGTGCCAGCAGCCAAGATGGGGGGCAACGCACAGATACGCAGTATTTT; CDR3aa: CASSQDGGQRTDTQYF
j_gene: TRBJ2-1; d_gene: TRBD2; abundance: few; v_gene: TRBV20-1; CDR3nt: TGCAGTGCCCTCTCGGCCAGCGGGGTGGATGAGCAGTTCTTC; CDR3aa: CSALSASGVDEQFF
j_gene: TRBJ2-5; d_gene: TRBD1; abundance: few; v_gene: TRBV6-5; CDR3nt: TGTGCCAGCAGCAGGGGGCCGGGGACCCAGTACTTC; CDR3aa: CASSRGPGTQYF
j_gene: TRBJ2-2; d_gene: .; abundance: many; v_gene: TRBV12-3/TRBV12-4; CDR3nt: TGTGCCAGCAGTCCGCGGACGGGGGCTAACACCGGGGAGCTGTTTTTT; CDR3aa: CASSPRTGANTGELFF
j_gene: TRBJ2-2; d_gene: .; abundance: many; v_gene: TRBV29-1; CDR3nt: TGCAGCGTTACCTGGGGTAGCGTCGGGGAGCTGTTTTTT; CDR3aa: CSVTWGSVGELFF
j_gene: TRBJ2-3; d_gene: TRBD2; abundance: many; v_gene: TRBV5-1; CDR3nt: TGCGCCAGCAGCCAGGGACTAGCGGGTTTTACAGATACGCAGTATTTT; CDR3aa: CASSQGLAGFTDTQYF
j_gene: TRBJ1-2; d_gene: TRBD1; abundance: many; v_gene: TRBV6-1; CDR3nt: TGTGCCAGCGGAACAAGGGACAGGGAGGCCTATGGCTACACCTTC; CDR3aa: CASGTRDREAYGYTF
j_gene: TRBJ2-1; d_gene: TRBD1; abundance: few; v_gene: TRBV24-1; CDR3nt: TGTGCCACCAGTGTGCCCGGGACAGGGGGCGGTGAGCAGTTCTTC; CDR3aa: CATSVPGTGGGEQFF
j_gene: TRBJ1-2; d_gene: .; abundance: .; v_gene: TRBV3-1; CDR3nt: TGTGCCAGCAGCCAAGTGGGGACACTCCGGAACTATGGCTACACCTTC; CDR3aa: CASSQVGTLRNYGYTF
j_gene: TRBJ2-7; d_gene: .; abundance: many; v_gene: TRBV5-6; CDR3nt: TGTGCCAGCAGGCAGGACAGTAACTACGAGCAGTACTTC; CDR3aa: CASRQDSNYEQYF
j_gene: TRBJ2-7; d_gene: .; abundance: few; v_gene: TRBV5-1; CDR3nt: TGCGCCAGCAGCTCCTCAACCCGGCAGTACTTC; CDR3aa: CASSSSTRQYF
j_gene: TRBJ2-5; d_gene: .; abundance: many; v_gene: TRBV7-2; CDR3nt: TGTGCCAGCAGCTTTGTGGGCACGGGGTCAGTCATCCAGTACTTC; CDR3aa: CASSFVGTGSVIQYF
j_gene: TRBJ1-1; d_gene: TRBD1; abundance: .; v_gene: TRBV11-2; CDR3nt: TGTGCCAGCGGAGGACAGGGGGACACTGAAGCTTTCTTT; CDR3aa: CASGGQGDTEAFF
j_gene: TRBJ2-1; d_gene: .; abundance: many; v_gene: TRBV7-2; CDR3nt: TGTGCCAGCAGCTTGGTAGGACCCATCAATGAGCAGTTCTTC; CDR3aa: CASSLVGPINEQFF
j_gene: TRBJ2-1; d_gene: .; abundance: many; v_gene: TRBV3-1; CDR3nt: TGTGCCAGCAGCCAAGCTTTTAGTTCCTACAATGAGCAGTTCTTC; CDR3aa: CASSQAFSSYNEQFF
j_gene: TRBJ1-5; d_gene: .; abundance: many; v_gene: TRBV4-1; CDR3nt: TGCGCCAGCAGCCCCGGAATTAGCAATCAGCCCCAGCATTTT; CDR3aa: CASSPGISNQPQHF
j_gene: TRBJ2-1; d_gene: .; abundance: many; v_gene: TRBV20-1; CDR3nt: TGCAGTGCTAGAGGCGGAAGTAAGAATGAGCAGTTCTTC; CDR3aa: CSARGGSKNEQFF
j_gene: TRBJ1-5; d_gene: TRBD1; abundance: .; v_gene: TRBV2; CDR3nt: TGTGCCCGCAGTATCGACAGGGGAGGGGGCTTTAGCAATCAGCCCCAGCATTTT; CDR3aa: CARSIDRGGGFSNQPQHF
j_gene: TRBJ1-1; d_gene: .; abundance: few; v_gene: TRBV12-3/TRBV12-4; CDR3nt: TGTGCCAGCAGGGGGGGGTGGGGGAGAGGCACTGAAGCTTTCTTT; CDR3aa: CASRGGWGRGTEAFF
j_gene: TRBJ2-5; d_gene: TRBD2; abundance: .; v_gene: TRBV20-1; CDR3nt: TGCAGTGCTAGAGACAGCGGGAGTGAGACCCAGTACTTC; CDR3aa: CSARDSGSETQYF
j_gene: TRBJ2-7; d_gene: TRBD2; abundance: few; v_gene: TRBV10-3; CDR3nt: TGTGCCATCAGTGAGTCGACGGGCGGTGCGGGGGGGCCGAATGACGAGCAGTACTTC; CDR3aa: CAISESTGGAGGPNDEQYF
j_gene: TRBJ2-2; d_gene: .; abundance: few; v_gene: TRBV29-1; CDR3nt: TGCAGCGTTGAAGAAGTCGGGGGCACCGGGGAGCTGTTTTTT; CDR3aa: CSVEEVGGTGELFF
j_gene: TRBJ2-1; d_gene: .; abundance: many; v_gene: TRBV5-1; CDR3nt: TGCGCCAGCAAGCAGGCAGGGGCAAATGAGCAGTTCTTC; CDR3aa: CASKQAGANEQFF
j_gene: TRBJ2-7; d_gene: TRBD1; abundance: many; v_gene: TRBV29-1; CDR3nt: TGCAGCGCTTTGAGAATATACCGGGACAGCCACTACGAGCAGTACTTC; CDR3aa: CSALRIYRDSHYEQYF
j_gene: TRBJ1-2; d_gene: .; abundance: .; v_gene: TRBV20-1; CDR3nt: TGCAGTGCTCGAGGGACGACGTGGGGCTACACCTTC; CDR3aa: CSARGTTWGYTF
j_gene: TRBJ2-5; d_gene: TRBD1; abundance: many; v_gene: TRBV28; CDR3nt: TGTGCCAGCAGAAGGACAGGGAGCCAGACCCAGTACTTC; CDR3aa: CASRRTGSQTQYF
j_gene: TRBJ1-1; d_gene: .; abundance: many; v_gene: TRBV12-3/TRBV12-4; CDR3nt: TGTGCCAGCAGTTTCTACAGGGCGGGCACTGAAGCTTTCTTT; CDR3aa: CASSFYRAGTEAFF
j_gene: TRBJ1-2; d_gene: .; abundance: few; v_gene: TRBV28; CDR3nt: TGTGCCAGCAGTGCCTCATCGATGGGACTCTTCTATGGCTACACCTTC; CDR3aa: CASSASSMGLFYGYTF
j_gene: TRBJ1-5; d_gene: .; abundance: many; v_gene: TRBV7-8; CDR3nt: TGTGCCAGCAGCCCCAGGGAGTTCGGTCAGCCCCAGCATTTT; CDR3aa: CASSPREFGQPQHF
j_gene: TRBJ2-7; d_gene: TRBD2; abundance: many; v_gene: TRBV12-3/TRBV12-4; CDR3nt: TGTGCCAGCACCCTAGCGGGGGGACACTCCTACGAGCAGTACTTC; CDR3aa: CASTLAGGHSYEQYF
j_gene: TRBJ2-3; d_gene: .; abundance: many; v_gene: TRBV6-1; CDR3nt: TGTGCCAGCAGTGAATATGAGCGGACCATCACAGATACGCAGTATTTT; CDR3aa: CASSEYERTITDTQYF
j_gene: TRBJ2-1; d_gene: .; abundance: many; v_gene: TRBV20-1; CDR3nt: TGCAGTGCTAGTCTGGGGGCCAGCTACAATGAGCAGTTCTTC; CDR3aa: CSASLGASYNEQFF
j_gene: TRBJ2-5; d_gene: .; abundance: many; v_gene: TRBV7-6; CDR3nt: TGTGCCAGCACCGACAGTCAAGAGACCCAGTACTTC; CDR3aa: CASTDSQETQYF
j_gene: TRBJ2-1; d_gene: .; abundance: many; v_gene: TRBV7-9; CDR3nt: TGTGCCAGCAGCTTAGGAGGTTTGGGGAGTTACAATGAGCAGTTCTTC; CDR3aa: CASSLGGLGSYNEQFF
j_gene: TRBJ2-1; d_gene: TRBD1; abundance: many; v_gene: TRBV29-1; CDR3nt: TGCAGCGTCGGGACAGGGGGCTACAATGAGCAGTTCTTC; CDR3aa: CSVGTGGYNEQFF
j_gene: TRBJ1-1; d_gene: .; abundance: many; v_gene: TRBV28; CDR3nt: TGTGCCAGCAGTCTTATCCATACAGGTTCCGAAGCTTTCTTT; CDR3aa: CASSLIHTGSEAFF
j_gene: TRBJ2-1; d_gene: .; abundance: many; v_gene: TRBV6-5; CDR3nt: TGTGCCAGCAGTTTGAGACTATCGGGAAATGAGCAGTTCTTC; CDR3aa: CASSLRLSGNEQFF
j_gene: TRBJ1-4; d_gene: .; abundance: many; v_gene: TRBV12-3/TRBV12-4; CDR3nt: TGTGCCAGCAGTTTAGCCCGGGTAGGGAATGAAAAACTGTTTTTT; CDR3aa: CASSLARVGNEKLFF
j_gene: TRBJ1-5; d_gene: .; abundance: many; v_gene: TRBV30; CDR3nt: TGTGCCTGGAGTCACAGGGCTAATCAGCCCCAGCATTTT; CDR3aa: CAWSHRANQPQHF
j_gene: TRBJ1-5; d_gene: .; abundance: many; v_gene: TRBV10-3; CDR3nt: TGTGCCATCAGTGAGCCAGGACTTAATCAGCCCCAGCATTTT; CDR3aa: CAISEPGLNQPQHF
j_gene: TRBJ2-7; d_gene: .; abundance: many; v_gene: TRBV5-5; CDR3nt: TGTGCCAGCAGCTTGGCCCCACGCTCCTACGAGCAGTACTTC; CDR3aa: CASSLAPRSYEQYF
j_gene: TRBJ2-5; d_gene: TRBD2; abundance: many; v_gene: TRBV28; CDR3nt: TGTGCCAGCAGTCCCCGAGCGGGAGGGCCGGCGGAGACCCAGTACTTC; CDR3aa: CASSPRAGGPAETQYF
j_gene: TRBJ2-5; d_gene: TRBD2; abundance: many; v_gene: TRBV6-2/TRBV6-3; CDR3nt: TGTGCCAGCAGTTTCACCCCGGGAGGGCCTTTCAAAGAGACCCAGTACTTC; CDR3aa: CASSFTPGGPFKETQYF
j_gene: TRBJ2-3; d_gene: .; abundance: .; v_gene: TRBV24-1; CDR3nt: TGTGCCACCAGTGAAGGTAGCGGCACAGATACGCAGTATTTT; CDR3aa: CATSEGSGTDTQYF